This TCR beta chain is from a study of blood T cell repertoires in COVID-19. Study at large: Some COVID-19 samples were acute and others convalescent; all came from the United States, Italy and Spain. Sample material is recorded as cDNA or gDNA derived from T cells, B-cell-depleted T cells, or PBMCs.

The CDR3 is 16 residues long. The germline gives CDR1 LGHNA, CDR2 YNFKEQ. With 0 bases removed from V and 3 bases from J, the gap between germline ends came to 12 bases. Original handling: Amplification of reference gene primers was used by the study to estimate nucleated cell counts. Libraries were prepared by immunoSEQ multiplex PCR; TCRdb keeps only in-frame clonotypes and omits some of them. The V and J calls and clone size come from that table; D and trimming were worked out from the DNA. Of roughly 260,000 clones listed, roughly 90% were seen once; the top ten hold about 4.1%. This chain uses TRBV4-2 with TRBJ2-1; TRBD1 is a possible D gene (6 bases). The sample consisted of peripheral blood. This sequence originates from a man aged 60-69 years who had recovered from COVID-19. For the CDR3, the DNA is TGTGCCAGCAGCCAAGATTGGAGACAGGACTACAATGAGCAGTTCTTC. Amino acid sequence: CASSQDWRQDYNEQFF.